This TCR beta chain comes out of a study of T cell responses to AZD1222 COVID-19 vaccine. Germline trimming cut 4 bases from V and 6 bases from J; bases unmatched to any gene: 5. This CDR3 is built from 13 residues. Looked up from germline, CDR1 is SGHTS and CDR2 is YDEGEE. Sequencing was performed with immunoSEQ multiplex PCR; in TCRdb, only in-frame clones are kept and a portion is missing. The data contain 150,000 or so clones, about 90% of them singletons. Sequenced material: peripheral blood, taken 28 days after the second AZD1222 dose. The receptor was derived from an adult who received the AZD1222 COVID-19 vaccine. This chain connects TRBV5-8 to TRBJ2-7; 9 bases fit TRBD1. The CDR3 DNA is TGTGCCAGCAGCACCCGACAGGGGGGCGAGCAGTACTTC. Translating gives CASSTRQGGEQYF.